The T cell receptor (beta chain) described here comes from a study of T cells in localized non-small cell lung cancer. Findings of the study overall: The greatest T cell clonality was found in uninvolved adjacent lung (higher than in tumor). With higher T cell density in blood came longer overall survival. Adjacent lung held a median approximately 50 of the top 100 tumor clones. Sequencing was limited to one tumor region, leaving the possibility of heterogeneity open.

TCRdb's copy holds only in-frame clones and misses some; the assay was immunoSEQ multiplex PCR. The repertoire consists of under 20,000 clones, with 80% to 90% occurring once and the leading ten covering around 23%. This clone showed up just once. The target antigen is unknown. The V and J ends lost 2 bases and 1 base respectively, with 5 bases between them. The germline CDR1 and CDR2 sequences are MNHNY and SVGAGI (reference sequence). This CDR3 spans 13 amino acids. The material sequenced was peripheral blood, taken before any cancer treatment. This chain links TRBV6-6 with TRBJ1-1; D remains unclear. The TCR comes from a male donor older than 55 with stage I lung adenocarcinoma. CDR3 in DNA: TGTGCCAGCAGTTACGACCCGAACACTGAAGCTTTCTTT. Translated: CASSYDPNTEAFF.